The TCR beta chain under discussion was sequenced for a study of CD8+ T cells in alopecia areata. Whole-study context: The study gave treated patients oral tofacitinib at 5 to 10 mg twice daily.

As to this clone: Antigen specificity is unknown.

In each case, RNA was isolated and then reverse transcribed into cDNA as the sequencing template. TCRdb's table, derived via immunoSEQ multiplex PCR, lists solely in-frame clones and lacks some. The top ten hold approximately 0.91% of the sample, which has 160,000 or so clones, around 71% seen once. Treatment described: oral pan-JAK inhibitor, 5-10 mg twice daily. CDR1 and CDR2 (germline): GTSNPN, SVGIG (reference sequence). V shed 5 bases and J shed 2 bases, with 14 bases lying between them. There are 14 residues in the CDR3. Study-level findings and limits: Scalp samples also contribute reads from the resident alphabeta T cells found in normal skin.

The rearrangement links TRBV30 to TRBJ2-3; D could derive from TRBD1 or TRBD2 (5 bases each). The clonotype comes from a human donor with alopecia areata. Sequenced here: CD4+ T cells sorted from blood, sampled at week 4, from a patient treated with tofacitinib. CDR3 sequence: CAWGGAVFTDTQYF. DNA for the CDR3: TGTGCCTGGGGGGGTGCGGTTTTCACAGATACGCAGTATTTT.